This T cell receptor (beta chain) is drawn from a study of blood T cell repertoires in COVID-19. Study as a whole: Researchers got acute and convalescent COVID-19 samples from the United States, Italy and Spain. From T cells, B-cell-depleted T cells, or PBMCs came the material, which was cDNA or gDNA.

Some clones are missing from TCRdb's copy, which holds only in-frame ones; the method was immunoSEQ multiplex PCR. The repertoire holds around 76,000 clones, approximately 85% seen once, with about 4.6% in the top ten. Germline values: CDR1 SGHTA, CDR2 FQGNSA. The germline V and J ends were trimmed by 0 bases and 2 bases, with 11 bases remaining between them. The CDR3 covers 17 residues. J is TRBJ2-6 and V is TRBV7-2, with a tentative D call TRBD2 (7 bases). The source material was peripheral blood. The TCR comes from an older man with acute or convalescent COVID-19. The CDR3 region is CASSLARGLAGANVLTF. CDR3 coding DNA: TGTGCCAGCAGCTTAGCGCGGGGGCTTGCTGGGGCCAACGTCCTGACTTTC.